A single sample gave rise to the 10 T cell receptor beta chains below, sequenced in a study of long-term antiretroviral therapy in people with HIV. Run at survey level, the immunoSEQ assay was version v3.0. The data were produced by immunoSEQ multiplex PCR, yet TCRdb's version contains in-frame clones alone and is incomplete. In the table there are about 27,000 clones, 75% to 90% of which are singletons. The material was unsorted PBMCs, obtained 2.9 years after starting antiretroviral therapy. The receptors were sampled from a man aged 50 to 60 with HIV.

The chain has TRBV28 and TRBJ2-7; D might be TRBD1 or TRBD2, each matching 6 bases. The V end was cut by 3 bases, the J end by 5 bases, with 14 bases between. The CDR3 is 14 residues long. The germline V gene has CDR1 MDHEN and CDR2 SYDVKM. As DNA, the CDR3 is TGTGCCAGCAGTTTGGTCGGGGGCGTCCACGAGCAGTACTTC. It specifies CASSLVGGVHEQYF.

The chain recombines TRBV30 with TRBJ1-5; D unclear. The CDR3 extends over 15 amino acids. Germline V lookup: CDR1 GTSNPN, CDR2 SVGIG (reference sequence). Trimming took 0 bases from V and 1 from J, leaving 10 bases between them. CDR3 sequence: CAWSVRSPSNQPQHF. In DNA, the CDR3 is TGTGCCTGGAGTGTACGTTCTCCGAGCAATCAGCCCCAGCATTTT.

The CDR3: CASSLGLAGGSDTQYF. As DNA, the CDR3 is TGTGCCAGCAGCCTGGGACTAGCGGGGGGCTCAGATACGCAGTATTTT. This sequence joins TRBV11-3 and TRBJ2-3, with 15 bases matching TRBD2. V shed 5 bases, J shed 4 bases, and the junction held 4 bases outside the gene matches. Germline loops: CDR1 SGHNT, CDR2 YENEEA. The CDR3 totals 16 residues.

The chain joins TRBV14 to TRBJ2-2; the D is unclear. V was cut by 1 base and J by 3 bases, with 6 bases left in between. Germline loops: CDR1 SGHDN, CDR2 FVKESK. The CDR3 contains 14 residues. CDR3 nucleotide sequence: TGTGCCAGCAGCCAAGGGCGGTACACCGGGGAGCTGTTTTTT. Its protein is CASSQGRYTGELFF.

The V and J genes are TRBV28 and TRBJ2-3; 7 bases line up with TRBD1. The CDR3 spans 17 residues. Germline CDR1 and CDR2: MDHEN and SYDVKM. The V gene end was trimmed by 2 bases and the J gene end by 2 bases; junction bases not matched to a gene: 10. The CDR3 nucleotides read TGTGCCAGCAGTTTAAGGGGGACAGCGTCATCCACAGATACGCAGTATTTT. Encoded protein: CASSLRGTASSTDTQYF. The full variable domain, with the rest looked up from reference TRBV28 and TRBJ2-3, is DVKVTQSSRYLVKRTGEKVFLECVQDMDHENMFWYRQDPGLGLRLIYFSYDVKMKEKGDIPEGYSVSREKKERFSLILESASTNQTSMYLCASSLRGTASSTDTQYFGPGTRLTVL.

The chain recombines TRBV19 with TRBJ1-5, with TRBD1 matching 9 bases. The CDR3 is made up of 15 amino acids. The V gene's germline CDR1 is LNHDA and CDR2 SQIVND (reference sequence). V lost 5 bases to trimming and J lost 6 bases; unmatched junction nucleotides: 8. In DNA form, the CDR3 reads TGTGCCAGTAGTGGGGGGACAGGGTTGGTTCAGCCCCAGCATTTT. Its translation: CASSGGTGLVQPQHF.

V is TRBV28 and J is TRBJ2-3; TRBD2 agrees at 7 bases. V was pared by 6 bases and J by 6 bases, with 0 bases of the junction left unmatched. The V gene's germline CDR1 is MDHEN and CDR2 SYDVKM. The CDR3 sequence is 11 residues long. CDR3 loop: CASSGRDTQYF. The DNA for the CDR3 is TGTGCCAGCAGCGGGAGGGATACGCAGTATTTT.

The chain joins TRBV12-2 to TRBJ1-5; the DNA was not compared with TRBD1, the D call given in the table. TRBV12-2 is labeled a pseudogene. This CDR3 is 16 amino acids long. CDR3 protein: CATTWGKQGSNQPQHF. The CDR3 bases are TGTGCAACTACCTGGGGAAAGCAGGGTTCGAATCAGCCCCAGCATTTT.

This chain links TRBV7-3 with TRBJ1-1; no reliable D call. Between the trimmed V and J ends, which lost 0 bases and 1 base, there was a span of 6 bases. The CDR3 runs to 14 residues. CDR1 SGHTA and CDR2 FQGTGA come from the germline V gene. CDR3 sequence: CASSLTGGNTEAFF. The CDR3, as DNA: TGTGCCAGCAGCTTAACCGGCGGGAACACTGAAGCTTTCTTT.

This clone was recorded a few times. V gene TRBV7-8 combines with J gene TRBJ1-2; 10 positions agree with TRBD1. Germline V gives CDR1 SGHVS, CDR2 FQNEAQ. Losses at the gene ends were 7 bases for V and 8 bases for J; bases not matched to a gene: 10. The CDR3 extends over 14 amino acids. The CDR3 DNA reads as TGTGCCAGCACCCCTGACAGGGGGCGTTGGGGCTACACCTTC. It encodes CASTPDRGRWGYTF.